This T cell receptor (beta chain) comes out of a study of graft-versus-host responses after intestinal transplantation (dated by TCRdb to the early 2020s). Describing the broader study: The transplants that recipients received were multivisceral, liver-intestinal, or isolated intestinal. Anti-thymocyte globulin induction was given to all recipients, followed by maintenance tacrolimus and steroids for about 3 years. After intestinal transplantation, graft-versus-host and host-versus-graft alloreactive T cell clones in the graft, circulation and bone marrow were tracked using bulk TCR-beta CDR3 sequencing. Alloreactive clones were identified by sequencing pre-transplant mixed lymphocyte reaction products and comparing them with unstimulated pre-transplant donor and recipient T cells. The cohort enrolled about two dozen intestinal transplant recipients, one of whom was a retransplant, and 3 patients without pretransplant specimens were excluded. Donor T cell macrochimerism was defined as a peak of at least 4% donor T cells among recipient peripheral blood mononuclear cells. Rather than going through the commercial service, samples from a few later patients were sequenced in-house on an Illumina MiSeq and processed with MiXCR.

About this clone: There is no known antigen for this receptor. No quality values exist for individual bases; no much larger clone is one base distant.

The time point label corresponds to: cells obtained before transplantation from donor or recipient. CD3+CD4+ and CD3+CD8+ populations were FACS-sorted from unstimulated pre-transplant donor and recipient cells taken from spleen or lymph nodes. Overall study outcomes, separate from this receptor: Early after transplant, declines in HvG clones were associated with peak levels of circulating GvH clones. Conclusions were limited by the relatively low number and heterogeneity of intestinal transplant patients. In patients with donor T cell macrochimerism, the allografts had high GvH to HvG T cell clonal ratios. GvH clones were found in recipient bone marrow, and some of the GvH clones appeared earlier in ileal mucosa or blood, which is consistent with an intestinal mucosal origin.

Library construction relied on the immunoSEQ multiplex PCR assay. In most patients, genomic DNA was isolated using the Qiagen DNeasy Blood and Tissue Kit and sent frozen to Adaptive Biotechnologies for TCR sequencing. For most patients, genomic DNA was subjected to high-throughput TCR-beta CDR3 sequencing by Adaptive Biotechnologies. The authors processed their data as follows. TCR sequencing data for roughly 18 patients were retrieved from Adaptive's ImmunoSEQ software; a few other patients were processed with MiXCR and VDJtools. CD4 versus CD8 sorting errors were corrected by removing sequences found in both subsets at a frequency ratio below 5:1. CDR3 nucleotide sequences shared between donor and recipient were removed because the origin of such sequences could not be assigned. To count as alloreactive, a clone needed at least 2-fold expansion over unstimulated cells and a minimum CFSE-low frequency of 0.002% (template counts) or 0.001% (read counts). Mappable clones were those detected in sequenced pre-transplant spleen, lymph node, or MLR CFSE-low populations of the donor or recipient. The cumulative frequency of alloreactive clones was calculated as a percentage of all sequences, weighted by copy number. The clones in this table, taken by TCRdb from immuneACCESS, are in-frame only. Not every clone is retained; where verified, under half of the shortfall comes from an unresolved V gene, and the cause of the rest is unknown. V and J calls plus clone size are reproduced from that table; the DNA served to infer D and trimming. The sample includes about 97,000 clones, with approximately 90% observed a single time. The top ten hold over 0.06% of the sample.

This TCR was recovered from a human donor who was the organ donor for an intestinal transplant. Sample: unstimulated CD8+ T cells sorted from spleen or lymph node cells, taken before transplant.

For the CDR3, the sequence is CASSPGGGPSYEQYF. In nucleotide form, the sequence is TGTGCCAGCAGCCCAGGAGGAGGACCCTCCTACGAGCAGTACTTC. The chain is assembled from TRBV11-2 and TRBJ2-7; TRBD2 is a possible D gene, resting on 5 matching bases. The germline V gene provides CDR1 SGHAT and CDR2 FQNNGV. Measured from the cysteine to the phenylalanine, the CDR3 is 15 residues long. The sequence is cut down to CDR3 DNA, 45 bases in frame from base 1. V was cut back by 5 bases and J by 0 bases, leaving a gap of 14 bases between them.